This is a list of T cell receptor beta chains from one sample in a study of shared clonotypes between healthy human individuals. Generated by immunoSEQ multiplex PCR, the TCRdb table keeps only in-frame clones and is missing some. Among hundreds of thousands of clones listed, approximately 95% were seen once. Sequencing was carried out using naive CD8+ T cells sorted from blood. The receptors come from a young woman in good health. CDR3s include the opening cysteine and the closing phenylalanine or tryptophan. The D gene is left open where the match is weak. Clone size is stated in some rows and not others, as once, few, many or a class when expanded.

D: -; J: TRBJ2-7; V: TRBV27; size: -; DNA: TGTGCCAGCAAGACCGGGACTTATTTTGCCGAGCAGTACTTC; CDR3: CASKTGTYFAEQYF
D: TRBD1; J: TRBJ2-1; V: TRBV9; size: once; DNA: TGTGCCAGCAGCGTCGCCGGGACAGGGGGGAATGAGCAGTTCTTC; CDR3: CASSVAGTGGNEQFF
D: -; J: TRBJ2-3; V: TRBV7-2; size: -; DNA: TGTGCCAGCAGCCAGTGGGGGCAGCGGGATCAAAGCACAGATACGCAGTATTTT; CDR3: CASSQWGQRDQSTDTQYF
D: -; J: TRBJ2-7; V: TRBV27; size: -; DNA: TGTGCCAGCAGTTTAGTTGCTAGCTCCTCCTACGAGCAGTACTTC; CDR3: CASSLVASSSYEQYF
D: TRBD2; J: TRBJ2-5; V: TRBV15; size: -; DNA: TGTGCCACCAGCAGTTTAGCGGGAGTTGGCCAAGAGACCCAGTACTTC; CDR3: CATSSLAGVGQETQYF
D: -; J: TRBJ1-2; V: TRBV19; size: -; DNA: TGTGCCAGTAGGCTGGGCTATGGCTACACCTTC; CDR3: CASRLGYGYTF
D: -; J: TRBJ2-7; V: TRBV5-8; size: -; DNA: TGTGCCAGCAGGTCACGCCGGGACTGGGAGCAGTACTTC; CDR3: CASRSRRDWEQYF
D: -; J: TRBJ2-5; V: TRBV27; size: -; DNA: TGTGCCCGGAACGAGCGGAAAGAGACCCAGTACTTC; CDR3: CARNERKETQYF
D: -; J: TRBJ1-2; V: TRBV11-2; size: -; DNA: TGTGCCAGCAGCTTAGGAGGGGCAGGGTACGTAGATGGCTACACCTTC; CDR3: CASSLGGAGYVDGYTF
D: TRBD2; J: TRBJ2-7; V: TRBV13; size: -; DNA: TGTGCCAGCAGCTCACACGGACTAGCGGCCTACGAGCAGTACTTC; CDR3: CASSSHGLAAYEQYF
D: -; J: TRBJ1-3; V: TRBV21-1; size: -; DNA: TGTGCCAGCAGCGGCTGCGGGGAGCTCTCTGGAAACACCATATATTTT; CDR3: CASSGCGELSGNTIYF
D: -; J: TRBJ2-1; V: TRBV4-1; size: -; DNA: TGCGCCAGCAGCCAAGAGAGGGCTAGGAGACTCTACAATGAGCAGTTCTTC; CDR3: CASSQERARRLYNEQFF
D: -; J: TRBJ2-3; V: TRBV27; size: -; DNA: TGTGCCAGCAGTATCACTGGCCCCCTCGAGCAGTATTTT; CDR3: CASSITGPLEQYF
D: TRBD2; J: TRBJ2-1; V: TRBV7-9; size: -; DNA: TGTGCCAGCAGCCCCCTCCTAGCGGGTGACAATGAGCAGTTCTTC; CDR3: CASSPLLAGDNEQFF
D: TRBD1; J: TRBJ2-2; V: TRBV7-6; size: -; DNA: TGTGCCAGCAGCGGAGTGGGGACAGGGCCGTATCAGGCCCTCGCCGGGGAGCTGTTTTTT; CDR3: CASSGVGTGPYQALAGELFF
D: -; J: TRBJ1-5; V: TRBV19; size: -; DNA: TGTGCCAGTAGTTTGCTACAGGGAAATAGCAATCAGCCCCAGCATTTT; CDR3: CASSLLQGNSNQPQHF
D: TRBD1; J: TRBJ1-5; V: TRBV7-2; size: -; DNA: TGTGCCAGCAGCTTTGGGACAGGGTATCAGCCCCAGCATTTT; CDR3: CASSFGTGYQPQHF
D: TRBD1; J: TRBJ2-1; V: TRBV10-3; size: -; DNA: TGTGCCTCAGGGGGCGAAAATGAGCAGTTCTTC; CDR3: CASGGENEQFF
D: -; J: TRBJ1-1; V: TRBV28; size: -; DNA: TGTGCCAGCAGTCCCCTTGGGACGGAAAAAGCTTTCTTT; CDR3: CASSPLGTEKAFF
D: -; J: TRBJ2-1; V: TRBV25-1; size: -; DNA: TGTGCCAGCAGTGGGCCCCCCGGGTGGGCTGAGCAGTTCTTC; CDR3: CASSGPPGWAEQFF
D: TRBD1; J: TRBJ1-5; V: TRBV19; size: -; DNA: TGTGCCAGTAGTATAAGGAGGGTGACAGGGAATCAGCCCCAGCATTTT; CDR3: CASSIRRVTGNQPQHF
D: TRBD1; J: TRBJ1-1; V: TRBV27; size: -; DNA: TGTGCCAGCAGTTTAGGGACAGGGCTAACTGAAGCTTTCTTT; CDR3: CASSLGTGLTEAFF
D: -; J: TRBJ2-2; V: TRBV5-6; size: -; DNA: TGTGCCAGCAGCCTGGGGGCTTTGACGAACACCGGGGAGCTGTTTTTT; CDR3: CASSLGALTNTGELFF
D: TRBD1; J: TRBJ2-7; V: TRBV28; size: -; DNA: TGTGCCAGCAGTTTACAGGGGGCGGGGTACGAGCAGTACTTC; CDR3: CASSLQGAGYEQYF